Sequencing of this T cell receptor beta chain was carried out in a study of blood T cell repertoires in COVID-19. For the study at large: In each case, the material was cDNA or gDNA derived from T cells, B-cell-depleted T cells, or PBMCs.

Repertoires were generated with immunoSEQ multiplex PCR, while TCRdb's copy carries only in-frame clones and drops some. The table records fewer than 400,000 clones, 90% of them present only once. Which cohort a participant joined came from the clinical history participants gave. Each exposed participant met a COVID-19 case in the 2 weeks preceding study entry. The CDR3 has 15 amino acids. Germline V gene data show CDR1 as MNHEY and CDR2 as SVGAGI. Trimming cost V 7 bases and J 4 bases, with 17 bases left between them. The source is a woman under 40 who had been exposed to COVID-19. The chain recombines TRBV6-5 with TRBJ1-5, with D perhaps TRBD1 (6 bases). Material for sequencing was PBMCs or T cells enriched from blood (not recorded which). CDR3 in amino acids: CASIHGGRVNQPQHF. Written as DNA, the CDR3 is TGTGCCAGCATCCATGGGGGCAGGGTGAATCAGCCCCAGCATTTT.